This paragraph reports one T cell receptor beta chain. Its binding antigen is unknown. It may be a read error: a sequence one base away is much more abundant. V and J lose 3 bases and 3 bases, and a span of 9 bases separates them. The CDR3 contains 15 residues, cysteine and phenylalanine counted. The kept DNA is CDR3 alone, 45 bases in frame from the first base. From a lookup of the germline V gene, CDR1 and CDR2 are SGHNT and YENEEA. This sample was included in a study of T cell repertoires in cytomegalovirus infection (dated by TCRdb to about 2019). As for the study more broadly: Alongside well-studied HLA-B-restricted epitopes, the peptide stimulations were aimed at recently identified HLA-C-restricted CMV epitopes, whose presentation resists viral immunomodulation. Donor HLA type was relevant to the analysis, as public TCR beta signatures indicated carriage of CMV infection together with the matching HLA type. The investigation overall reported the following: Cumulative frequency of public TCR beta family members discriminated carriers of CMV infection plus the relevant HLA type in this cohort and an independent 352-donor cohort. In the ex vivo response, HLA-C-restricted CMV-specific TCR beta clonotypes were dominant, and in two of eight donors the single most frequent clonotype came from this HLA-C-restricted group.

Sample treatment or condition, as interpreted from the label and publication: in vitro stimulation with specific CMV peptide epitopes to enrich CMV-specific T cells. TCRdb shows the sequencer as Illumina HiSeq 1500. TCRdb applied fastp at Q25 and MiXCR to the public reads, then kept only in-frame beta chains. Rows matching on CDR3 protein sequence are summarized as one entry with the most common DNA and genes. Counted in this sample were some 700,000 distinct CDR3 sequences; around 30% of them appeared once. The ten largest clones capture roughly 20% of the sample. The origin of this receptor is a human donor in good health (CMV status not recorded). Some clones in this sample may be carry-over from other donors' samples. Recombination connected TRBV11-3 to TRBJ2-6, with a tentative D gene TRBD1 over 5 matching bases. Sequencing used cultured PBMCs, obtained from culture after CMV antigen stimulation. The nucleotides read TGTGCCAGCAGCTTTACAGGCTATGGGGCCAACGTCCTGACTTTC. The translation is CASSFTGYGANVLTF.